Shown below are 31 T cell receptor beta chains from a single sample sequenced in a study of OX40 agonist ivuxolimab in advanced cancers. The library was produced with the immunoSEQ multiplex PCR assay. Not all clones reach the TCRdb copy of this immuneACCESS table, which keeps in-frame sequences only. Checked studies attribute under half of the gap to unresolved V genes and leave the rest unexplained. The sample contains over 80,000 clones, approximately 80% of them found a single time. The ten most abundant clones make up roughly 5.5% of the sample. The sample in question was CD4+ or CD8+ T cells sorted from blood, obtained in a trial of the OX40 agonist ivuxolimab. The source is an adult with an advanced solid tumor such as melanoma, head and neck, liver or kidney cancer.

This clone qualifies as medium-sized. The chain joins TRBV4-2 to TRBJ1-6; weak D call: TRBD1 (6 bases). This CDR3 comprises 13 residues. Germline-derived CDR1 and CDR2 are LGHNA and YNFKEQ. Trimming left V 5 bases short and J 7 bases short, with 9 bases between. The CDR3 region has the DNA TGTGCCAGCAGCGGGACACTAAATTCACCCCTCCACTTT. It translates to CASSGTLNSPLHF.

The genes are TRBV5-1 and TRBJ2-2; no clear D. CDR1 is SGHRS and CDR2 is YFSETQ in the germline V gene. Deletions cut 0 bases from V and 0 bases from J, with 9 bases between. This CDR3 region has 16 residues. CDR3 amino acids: CASSLVQAANTGELFF. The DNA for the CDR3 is TGCGCCAGCAGCTTGGTTCAGGCCGCGAACACCGGGGAGCTGTTTTTT.

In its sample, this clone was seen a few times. The DNA of the CDR3 is TGCAGCGTTGGGTCCGAAAGAGGCTCCGAGCAGTACTTC. It specifies CSVGSERGSEQYF. J is TRBJ2-7 and V is TRBV29-1; D remains unclear. Germline V gives CDR1 SQVTM, CDR2 ANQGSEA. V lost 4 bases and J lost 6, with 16 bases in between. There are 13 residues in the CDR3.

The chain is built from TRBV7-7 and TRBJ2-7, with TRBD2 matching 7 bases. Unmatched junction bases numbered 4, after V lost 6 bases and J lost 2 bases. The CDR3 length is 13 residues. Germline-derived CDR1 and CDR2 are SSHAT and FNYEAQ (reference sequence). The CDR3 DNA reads TGTGCCAGCAGTCTCGCGGGGGCCTACGAGCAGTACTTC. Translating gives CASSLAGAYEQYF.

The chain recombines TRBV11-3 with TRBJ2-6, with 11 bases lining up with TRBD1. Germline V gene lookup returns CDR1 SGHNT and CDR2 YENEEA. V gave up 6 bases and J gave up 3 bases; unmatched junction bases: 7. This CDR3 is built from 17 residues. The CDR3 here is CASRFRDRGNGANVLTF. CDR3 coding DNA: TGTGCCAGCAGATTTAGGGACAGGGGGAATGGGGCCAACGTCCTGACTTTC.

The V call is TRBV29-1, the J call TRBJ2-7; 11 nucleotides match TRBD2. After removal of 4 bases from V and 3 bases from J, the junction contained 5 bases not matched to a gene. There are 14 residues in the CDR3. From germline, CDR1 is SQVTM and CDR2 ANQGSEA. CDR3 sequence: CSVGVAGGHYEQYF. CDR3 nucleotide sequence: TGCAGCGTTGGGGTAGCGGGAGGGCACTACGAGCAGTACTTC.

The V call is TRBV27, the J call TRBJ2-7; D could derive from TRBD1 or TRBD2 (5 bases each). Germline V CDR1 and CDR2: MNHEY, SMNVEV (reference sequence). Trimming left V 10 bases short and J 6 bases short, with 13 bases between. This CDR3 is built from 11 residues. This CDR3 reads CATAGAFEQYF. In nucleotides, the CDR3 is TGTGCCACCGCCGGGGCTTTCGAGCAGTACTTC.

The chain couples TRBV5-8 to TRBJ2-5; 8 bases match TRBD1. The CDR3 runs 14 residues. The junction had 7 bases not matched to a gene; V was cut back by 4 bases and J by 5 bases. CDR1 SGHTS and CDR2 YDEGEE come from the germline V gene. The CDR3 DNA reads TGTGCCAGCAGCACCGGACAGGGATGGGAGACCCAGTACTTC. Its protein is CASSTGQGWETQYF.

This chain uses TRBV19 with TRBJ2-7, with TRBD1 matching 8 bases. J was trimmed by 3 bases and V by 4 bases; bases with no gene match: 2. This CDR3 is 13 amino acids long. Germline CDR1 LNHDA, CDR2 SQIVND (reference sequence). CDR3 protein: CASSTGQGYEQYF. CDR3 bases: TGTGCCAGTAGTACCGGACAGGGCTACGAGCAGTACTTC.

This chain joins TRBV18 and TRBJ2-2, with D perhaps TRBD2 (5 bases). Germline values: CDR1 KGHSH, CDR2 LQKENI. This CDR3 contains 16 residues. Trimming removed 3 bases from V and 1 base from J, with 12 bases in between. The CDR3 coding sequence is TGTGCCAGCTCACCGGTCAGCGGAATGAACACCGGGGAGCTGTTTTTT. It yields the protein CASSPVSGMNTGELFF.

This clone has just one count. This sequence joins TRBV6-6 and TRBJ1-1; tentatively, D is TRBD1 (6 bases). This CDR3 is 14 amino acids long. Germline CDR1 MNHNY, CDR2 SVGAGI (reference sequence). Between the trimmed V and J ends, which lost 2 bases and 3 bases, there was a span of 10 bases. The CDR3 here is CASSYMDRDTEAFF. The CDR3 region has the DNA TGTGCCAGCAGTTACATGGACAGAGACACTGAAGCTTTCTTT.

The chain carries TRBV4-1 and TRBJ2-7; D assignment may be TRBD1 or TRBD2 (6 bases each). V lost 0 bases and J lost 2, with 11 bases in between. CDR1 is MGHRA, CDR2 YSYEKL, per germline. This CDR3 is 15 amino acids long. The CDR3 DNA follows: TGCGCCAGCAGCCAAGATGGGGGGCTGACCTACGAGCAGTACTTC. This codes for CASSQDGGLTYEQYF.

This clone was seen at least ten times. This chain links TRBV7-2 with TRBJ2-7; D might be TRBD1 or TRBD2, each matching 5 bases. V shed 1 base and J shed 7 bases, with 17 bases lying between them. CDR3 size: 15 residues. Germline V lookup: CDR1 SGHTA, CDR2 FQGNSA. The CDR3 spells CASSLDGARVEEQYF. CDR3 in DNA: TGTGCCAGCAGCTTAGATGGGGCGCGGGTGGAGGAGCAGTACTTC.

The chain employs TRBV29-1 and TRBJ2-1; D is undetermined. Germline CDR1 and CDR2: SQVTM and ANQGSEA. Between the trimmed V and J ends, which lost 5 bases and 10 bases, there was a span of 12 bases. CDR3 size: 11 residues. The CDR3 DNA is TGCAGCGTTTCCCAGACGCCAGAGCAGTTCTTC. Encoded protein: CSVSQTPEQFF.

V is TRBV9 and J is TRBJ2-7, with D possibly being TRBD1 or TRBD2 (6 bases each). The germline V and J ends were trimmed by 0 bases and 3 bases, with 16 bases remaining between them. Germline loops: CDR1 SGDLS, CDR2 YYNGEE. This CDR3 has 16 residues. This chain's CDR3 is CASSVGGANSYYEQYF. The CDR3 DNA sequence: TGTGCCAGCAGCGTAGGGGGGGCCAACTCATACTACGAGCAGTACTTC.

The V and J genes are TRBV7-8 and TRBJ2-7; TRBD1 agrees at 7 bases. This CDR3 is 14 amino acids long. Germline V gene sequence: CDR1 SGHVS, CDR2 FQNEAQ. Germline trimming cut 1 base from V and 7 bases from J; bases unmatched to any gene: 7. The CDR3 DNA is TGTGCCAGCAGCTTAGTTAGGGCAGGGGGAGAGCAGTACTTC. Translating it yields CASSLVRAGGEQYF. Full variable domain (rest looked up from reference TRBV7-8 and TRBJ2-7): GAGVSQSPRYKVAKRGQDVALRCDPISGHVSLFWYQQALGQGPEFLTYFQNEAQLDKSGLPSDRFFAERPEGSVSTLKIQRTQQEDSAVYLCASSLVRAGGEQYFGPGTRLTVT.

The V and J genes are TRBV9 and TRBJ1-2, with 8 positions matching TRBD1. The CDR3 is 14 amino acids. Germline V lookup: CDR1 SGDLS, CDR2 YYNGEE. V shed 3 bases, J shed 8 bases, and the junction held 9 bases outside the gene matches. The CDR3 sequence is CASSATGVVYGYTF. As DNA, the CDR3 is TGTGCCAGCAGCGCGACAGGGGTAGTATACGGCTACACCTTC. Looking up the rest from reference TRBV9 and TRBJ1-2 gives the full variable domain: DSGVTQTPKHLITATGQRVTLRCSPRSGDLSVYWYQQSLDQGLQFLIQYYNGEERAKGNILERFSAQQFPDLHSELNLSSLELGDSALYFCASSATGVVYGYTFGSGTRLTVV.

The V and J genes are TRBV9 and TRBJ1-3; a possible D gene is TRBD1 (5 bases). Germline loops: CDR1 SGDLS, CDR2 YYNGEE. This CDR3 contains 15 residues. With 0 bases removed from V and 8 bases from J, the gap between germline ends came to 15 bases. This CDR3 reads CASSVGGGVRDTIYF. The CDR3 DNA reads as TGTGCCAGCAGCGTAGGCGGGGGGGTTAGGGACACCATATATTTT.

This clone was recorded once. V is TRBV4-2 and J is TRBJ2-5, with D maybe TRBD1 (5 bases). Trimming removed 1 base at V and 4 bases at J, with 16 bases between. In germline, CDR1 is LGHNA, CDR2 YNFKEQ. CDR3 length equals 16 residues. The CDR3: CASSQAGPQNGETQYF. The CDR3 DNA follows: TGTGCCAGCAGCCAAGCAGGGCCGCAAAACGGAGAGACCCAGTACTTC.

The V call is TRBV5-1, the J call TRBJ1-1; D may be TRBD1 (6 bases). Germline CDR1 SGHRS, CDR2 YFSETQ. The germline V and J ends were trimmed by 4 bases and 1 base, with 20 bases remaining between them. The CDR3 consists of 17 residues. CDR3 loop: CASSAPPQGSTNTEAFF. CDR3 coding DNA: TGCGCCAGCAGCGCCCCCCCCCAGGGGTCCACGAACACTGAAGCTTTCTTT.

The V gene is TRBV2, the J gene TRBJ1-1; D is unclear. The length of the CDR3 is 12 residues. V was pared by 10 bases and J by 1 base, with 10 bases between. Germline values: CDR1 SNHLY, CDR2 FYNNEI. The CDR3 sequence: CATSNPNTEAFF. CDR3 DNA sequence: TGTGCCACCTCCAACCCGAACACTGAAGCTTTCTTT.

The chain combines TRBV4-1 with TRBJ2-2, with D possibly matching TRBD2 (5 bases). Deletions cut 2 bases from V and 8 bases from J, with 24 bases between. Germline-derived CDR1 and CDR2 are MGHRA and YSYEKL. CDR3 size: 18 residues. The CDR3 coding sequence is TGCGCCAGCAGCCAACTTGGGCTGAGGGCTAGTCATAGGGGGGAGCTGTTTTTT. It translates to CASSQLGLRASHRGELFF.

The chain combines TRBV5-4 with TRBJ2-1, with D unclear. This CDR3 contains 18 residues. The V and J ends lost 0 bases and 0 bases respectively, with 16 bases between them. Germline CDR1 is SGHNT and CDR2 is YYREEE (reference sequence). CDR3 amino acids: CASSLALSWNPSYNEQFF. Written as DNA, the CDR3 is TGTGCCAGCAGCTTGGCCCTTTCTTGGAATCCCTCCTACAATGAGCAGTTCTTC.

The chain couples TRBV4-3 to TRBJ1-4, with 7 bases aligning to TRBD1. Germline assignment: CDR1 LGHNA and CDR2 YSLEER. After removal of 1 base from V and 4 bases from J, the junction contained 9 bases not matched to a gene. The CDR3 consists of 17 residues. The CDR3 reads CASSQGRTGGSNEKLFF. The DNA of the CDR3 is TGCGCCAGCAGCCAAGGGAGGACAGGAGGGAGTAATGAAAAACTGTTTTTT.

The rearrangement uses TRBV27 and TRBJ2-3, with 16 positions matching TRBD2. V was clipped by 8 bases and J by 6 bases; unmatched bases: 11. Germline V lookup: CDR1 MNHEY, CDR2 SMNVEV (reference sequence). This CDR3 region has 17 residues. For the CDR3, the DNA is TGTGCCAGCGCCTATCTGGGACTAGCGGGAGGGCCGGATACGCAGTATTTT. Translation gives CASAYLGLAGGPDTQYF.

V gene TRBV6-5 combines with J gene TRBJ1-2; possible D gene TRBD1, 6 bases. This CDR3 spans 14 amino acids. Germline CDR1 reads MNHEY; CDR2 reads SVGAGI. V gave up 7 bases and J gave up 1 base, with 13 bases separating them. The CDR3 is CASKQGPFNYGYTF. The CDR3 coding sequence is TGTGCCAGCAAACAGGGACCCTTTAACTATGGCTACACCTTC.

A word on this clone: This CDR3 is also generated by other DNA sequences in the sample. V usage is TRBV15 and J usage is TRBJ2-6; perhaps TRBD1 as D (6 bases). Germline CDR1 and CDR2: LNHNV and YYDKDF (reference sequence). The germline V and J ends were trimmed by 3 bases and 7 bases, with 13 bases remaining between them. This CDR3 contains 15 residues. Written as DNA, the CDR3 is TGTGCCACCAGCAGGGCTTCCGGGACAGCCAACGTCCTGACTTTC. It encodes CATSRASGTANVLTF.

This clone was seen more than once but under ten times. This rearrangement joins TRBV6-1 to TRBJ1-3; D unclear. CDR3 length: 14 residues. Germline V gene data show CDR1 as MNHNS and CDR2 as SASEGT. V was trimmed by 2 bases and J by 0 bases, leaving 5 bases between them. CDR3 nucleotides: TGTGCCAGCAGTGAAACGATCTCTGGAAACACCATATATTTT. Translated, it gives CASSETISGNTIYF.

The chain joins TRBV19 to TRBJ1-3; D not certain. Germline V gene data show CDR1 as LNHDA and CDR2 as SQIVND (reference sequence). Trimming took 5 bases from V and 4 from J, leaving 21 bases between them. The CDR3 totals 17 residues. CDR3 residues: CASSVPGRPSLGNTIYF. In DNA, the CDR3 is TGTGCCAGTAGTGTACCCGGGAGGCCGTCCCTCGGAAACACCATATATTTT.

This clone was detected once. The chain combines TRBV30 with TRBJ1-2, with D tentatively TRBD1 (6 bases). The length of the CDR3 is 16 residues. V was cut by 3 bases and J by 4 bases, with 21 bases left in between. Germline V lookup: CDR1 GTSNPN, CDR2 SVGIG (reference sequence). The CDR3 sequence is CAWSRTAQAGAYGYTF. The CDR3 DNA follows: TGTGCCTGGAGCAGAACGGCCCAGGCGGGGGCCTATGGCTACACCTTC.

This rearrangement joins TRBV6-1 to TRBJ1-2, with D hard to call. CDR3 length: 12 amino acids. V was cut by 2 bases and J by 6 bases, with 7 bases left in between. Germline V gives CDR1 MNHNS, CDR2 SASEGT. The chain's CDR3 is CASSENGNGYTF. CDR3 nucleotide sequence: TGTGCCAGCAGTGAAAACGGGAATGGCTACACCTTC.